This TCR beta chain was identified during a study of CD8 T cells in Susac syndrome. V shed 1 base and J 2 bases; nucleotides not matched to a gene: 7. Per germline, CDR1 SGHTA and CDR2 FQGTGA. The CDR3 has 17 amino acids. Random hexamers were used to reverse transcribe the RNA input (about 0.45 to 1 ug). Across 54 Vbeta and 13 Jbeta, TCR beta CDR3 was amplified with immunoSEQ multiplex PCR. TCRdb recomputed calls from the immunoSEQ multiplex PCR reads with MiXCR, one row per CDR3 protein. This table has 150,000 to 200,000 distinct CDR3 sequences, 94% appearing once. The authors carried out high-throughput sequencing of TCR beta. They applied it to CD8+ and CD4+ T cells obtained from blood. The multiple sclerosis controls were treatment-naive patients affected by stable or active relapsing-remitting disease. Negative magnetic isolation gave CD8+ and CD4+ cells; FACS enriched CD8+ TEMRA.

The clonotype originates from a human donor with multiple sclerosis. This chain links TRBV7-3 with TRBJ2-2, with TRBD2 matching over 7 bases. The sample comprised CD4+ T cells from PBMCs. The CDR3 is CASSLKSASGNTGELFF. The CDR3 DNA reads TGTGCCAGCAGCTTAAAGTCGGCTAGCGGCAACACCGGGGAGCTGTTTTTT.